This TCR beta chain was recorded in a study of T cell changes during pregnancy in multiple sclerosis. The V gene's germline CDR1 is LNHDA and CDR2 SQIVND (reference sequence). With 4 bases clipped from V and 5 bases from J, the junction kept 7 bases outside the gene matches. The CDR3 is made up of 14 amino acids. Repertoires were generated with immunoSEQ multiplex PCR, while TCRdb's copy carries only in-frame clones and drops some. The table shows more than 95,000 clones, with about 93% occurring only once. V and J are TRBV19 and TRBJ2-5; 7 bases fit TRBD2. The sequence was obtained from a female donor with multiple sclerosis, enrolled in a pregnancy study. Source: peripheral blood, taken after pregnancy. In nucleotides, the CDR3 is TGTGCCAGTAGTACCCTGCTGCGGGAGGAGACCCAGTACTTC. Its translation is CASSTLLREETQYF.